The clone carrying this TCR beta chain occurred a few times. This record comes from a study of T cell changes during pregnancy in multiple sclerosis. The CDR3 spans 14 residues. In germline, CDR1 is MNHEY, CDR2 SMNVEV (reference sequence). With V trimmed by 3 bases and J by 7 bases, 4 bases remained unmatched. TCRdb keeps only in-frame clones here, not all; method: immunoSEQ multiplex PCR. The sample yields about 68,000 clones, about 90% seen once. The chain combines TRBV27 with TRBJ1-2; TRBD1 matches at 11 bases. The source material was peripheral blood, sampled in the second trimester of pregnancy. The origin of this receptor is a female donor with multiple sclerosis, enrolled in a pregnancy study. CDR3 sequence reads: CASSLGQGEFGYTF. DNA of the CDR3: TGTGCCAGCAGTTTGGGACAGGGGGAGTTTGGCTACACCTTC.